Sequencing of this T cell receptor (beta chain) was carried out in a study of blood T cells in healthy people across ages. Findings and caveats of the study: Roughly linear age-related decline in beta diversity appeared, significant by age 40.

This clonotype was observed a few times. No antigen is known for it. Between the trimmed V and J ends, which lost 1 base and 2 bases, there was a span of 13 bases. This CDR3 region has 16 residues. Per germline, CDR1 SGHTA and CDR2 FQGNSA. A second 7 to 11 cycle PCR used barcoded and J-beta primers. MiXCR, run by TCRdb on the 5' RACE reads, gives a single entry per CDR3 protein. Of more than 750,000 distinct CDR3 sequences in the sample, roughly 29% were seen once. These data were likewise used in another study, on T cells of mothers and their children. That work states: Each 15 ul cDNA reaction used roughly 1.4 ug RNA; all RNA was used.

The chain couples TRBV7-2 to TRBJ2-3, with D possibly matching TRBD2 (6 bases). The sample comprised blood. This clonotype originated in a woman in her 40s in good health. This CDR3 is CASSLGVAAYTDTQYF. CDR3 sequence (DNA): TGTGCCAGCAGCTTAGGGGTAGCGGCGTACACAGATACGCAGTATTTT.